This is a list of T cell receptor beta chains from one sample in a study of response to subunit inactivated influenza vaccine. TCRdb reprocessed the RT-PCR reads with MiXCR, giving one entry per CDR3 protein. The sample lists 650,000 to 850,000 distinct CDR3 sequences, 14% occurring once. The sequences come from PBMCs from blood, collected about 14 days before vaccination. The receptors shown here come from a man aged 50 or older who received an inactivated influenza vaccine. The CDR3 runs from the conserved cysteine through the conserved F or W. A D gene is named only where the DNA matches it firmly. For some rows the clone size is stated as once, few or many, or as a class when expanded; others skip it.

clone_size j_call v_call d_call cdr3_nt cdr3_aa
few TRBJ2-5 TRBV7-8 . TGTGCCAGCAGCTTAGCGGAGGTTAGAGAGACCCAGTACTTC CASSLAEVRETQYF
. TRBJ2-5 TRBV21-1 . TGTGCCAGCATAAGGAGGGTAGAGACCCAGTACTTC CASIRRVETQYF
. TRBJ2-7 TRBV10-3 TRBD2 TGTGCCATCAGCGGCGGGAGCAGCGAGCAGTACTTC CAISGGSSEQYF
. TRBJ2-7 TRBV6-2/TRBV6-3 . TGTGCCAGCAGTTCTTTCGCAGGTACCTACGAGCAGTACTTC CASSSFAGTYEQYF
many TRBJ1-1 TRBV6-1 . TGTGCCAGCAGCGAGAGCTTTAACACTGAAGCTTTCTTT CASSESFNTEAFF
many TRBJ1-5 TRBV7-2 . TGTGCCAGCAGCTTAGCGCTGGGATTTAGCAATCAGCCCCAGCATTTT CASSLALGFSNQPQHF
. TRBJ2-6 TRBV12-3/TRBV12-4 . TGTGCCAGCATCCACTCTGGGGCCAACGTCCTGACTTTC CASIHSGANVLTF
few TRBJ2-1 TRBV7-2 TRBD1 TGTGCCAGCAGCTTAGTGGGTCCGGGACAGGGGAACAATGAGCAGTTCTTC CASSLVGPGQGNNEQFF
. TRBJ2-1 TRBV4-1 TRBD2 TGCGCCAGCAGCCGAAGGAGCCTAGCGGGACTCTCCTACAATGAGCAGTTCTTC CASSRRSLAGLSYNEQFF
. TRBJ2-2 TRBV12-3/TRBV12-4 . TGTGCCAGCACCCCTGAAGGGGCCGGGGAGCTGTTTTTT CASTPEGAGELFF
. TRBJ1-6 TRBV28 . TGTGCCAGCAGTTTATTGCGGAATGATTCACCCCTCCACTTT CASSLLRNDSPLHF
. TRBJ2-7 TRBV12-3/TRBV12-4 . TGTGCCAGCAGCCTACGGCTAGCTGCCGAGCAGTACTTC CASSLRLAAEQYF
many TRBJ2-3 TRBV11-2 . TGTGCCAGCAGCTCTTCAGAACTCACGCGCACAGATACGCAGTATTTT CASSSSELTRTDTQYF
. TRBJ1-2 TRBV12-3/TRBV12-4 . TGTGCCAGCAGTTTTTTTGCTAACTATGGCTACACCTTC CASSFFANYGYTF
few TRBJ2-5 TRBV12-3/TRBV12-4 . TGTGCCAGTAAAGGATACTTACGGGAGACCCAGTACTTC CASKGYLRETQYF
few TRBJ1-1 TRBV29-1 TRBD1 TGCAGCGTTGACAGGGGGCGGCGGAACACTGAAGCTTTCTTT CSVDRGRRNTEAFF
few TRBJ2-1 TRBV5-1 . TGCGCCAGCAGCTTGTATACCCCGTCCGGACAGCCCATTACATACAATGAGCAGTTCTTC CASSLYTPSGQPITYNEQFF
few TRBJ1-3 TRBV7-9 . TGTGCCAGCAGCTTATTGGACGCTGACATATATTTT CASSLLDADIYF
many TRBJ2-2 TRBV9 TRBD2 TGTGCCAGCAGCGCGTCCGGGACTAGCGCTTCGAACACCGGGGAGCTGTTTTTT CASSASGTSASNTGELFF
few TRBJ2-3 TRBV21-1 . TGTGCCAGCAGCAAAAGACAGGGAACAGATACGCAGTATTTT CASSKRQGTDTQYF
many TRBJ2-5 TRBV20-1 TRBD1 TGCAGTGCTAGCATTACAGGGGCGATCCAAGAGACCCAGTACTTC CSASITGAIQETQYF
few TRBJ2-3 TRBV6-1 . TGTGCCAGCAGTGGGGTCGGAGTAAAGGATACGCAGTATTTT CASSGVGVKDTQYF
. TRBJ2-1 TRBV29-1 . TGCAGCACTCGAGAACGGGGGTCCTACAATGAGCAGTTCTTC CSTRERGSYNEQFF
. TRBJ1-4 TRBV4-1 . TGCGCCAGCAGTCGACAGTCATATGAAAAACTGTTTTTT CASSRQSYEKLFF
. TRBJ2-1 TRBV28 TRBD2 TGTGCCAGCAGTTCCAGCGGGGTTAGCTCCTACAATGAGCAGTTCTTC CASSSSGVSSYNEQFF
. TRBJ1-6 TRBV27 . TGTGCCAGCTCCCTAGAAAGAAACCGTAATTCACCCCTCCACTTT CASSLERNRNSPLHF
. TRBJ2-7 TRBV10-3 . TGTGCCATCAGTGATCTACAAGGACGGGGTTTATCCTACGAGCAGTACTTC CAISDLQGRGLSYEQYF
. TRBJ2-6 TRBV20-1 . TGCAGTGCCTCGAGGGCAGGGGCCAACGTCCTGACTTTC CSASRAGANVLTF
. TRBJ2-3 TRBV10-3 TRBD1 TGTGCCATCACTGCCGTGGGACAGGGGAAAGATACGCAGTATTTT CAITAVGQGKDTQYF
few TRBJ2-2 TRBV3-1 . TGTGCCAGCAGCCCAACGTACAGTCCTACCGGGGAGCTGTTTTTT CASSPTYSPTGELFF
. TRBJ2-7 TRBV28 . TGTGCCAGCAGTTTTAGGGCTCCGACATCCTACGAGCAGTACTTC CASSFRAPTSYEQYF
few TRBJ2-3 TRBV18 . TGTGCCAGCACTCTTAGGGATACGCAGTATTTT CASTLRDTQYF
many TRBJ2-1 TRBV20-1 TRBD2 TGCAGTGCTATCCCTAGCGGGGGGGCCTACAATGAGCAGTTCTTC CSAIPSGGAYNEQFF
. TRBJ1-4 TRBV12-3/TRBV12-4 TRBD1 TGTGCCAGCACTCTTCGACAGGGGGCTAATGAAAAACTGTTTTTT CASTLRQGANEKLFF
. TRBJ2-6 TRBV6-2/TRBV6-3 . TGTGCCAGCAGTTACTACGGGGCCAACGTCCTGACTTTC CASSYYGANVLTF
. TRBJ2-1 TRBV7-3 . TGTGCCAGCAGCTTAGCTAGCTCGGCGGGTGAGCAGTTCTTC CASSLASSAGEQFF
. TRBJ1-6 TRBV27 . TGTGCCAGCAGTTTAACGAGCTCCTATAATTCACCCCTCCACTTT CASSLTSSYNSPLHF
. TRBJ2-3 TRBV30 . TGTGCCTGGAGTTTCGGGACTGACACAGATACGCAGTATTTT CAWSFGTDTDTQYF
. TRBJ2-6 TRBV4-3 . TGCGCCAGCAGCCAAGAAGTAGGGGCCGGGGCCAACGTCCTGACTTTC CASSQEVGAGANVLTF
few TRBJ2-7 TRBV4-1 . TGCGCCAGCAGCCAAGATGGCCCAGGGATTCTCCACTACGAGCAGTACTTC CASSQDGPGILHYEQYF
. TRBJ2-3 TRBV6-2/TRBV6-3 TRBD2 TGTGCCAGCAGTCCCCCAAGCTGGGCTAGCGGGATAGAAGATACGCAGTATTTT CASSPPSWASGIEDTQYF
. TRBJ2-6 TRBV20-1 TRBD1 TGCAGTGCTACAGGGGGCGACGGGGCCAACGTCCTGACTTTC CSATGGDGANVLTF
few TRBJ1-2 TRBV6-1 TRBD1 TGTGCCAGCAGGGGGACAGGGGACTATGGCTACACCTTC CASRGTGDYGYTF
. TRBJ2-1 TRBV12-3/TRBV12-4 . TGTGCCAGCAGCCCGAGACAGATAAACAATGAGCAGTTCTTC CASSPRQINNEQFF
. TRBJ2-3 TRBV4-2 TRBD1 TGTGCCAGCAGCCAAGACGACAGGGTTATTACAGATACGCAGTATTTT CASSQDDRVITDTQYF
many TRBJ1-1 TRBV2 . TGTGCCACCCAACAGTTAAACACTGAAGCTTTCTTT CATQQLNTEAFF
few TRBJ1-2 TRBV5-6 . TGTGCCAGCAGCTTGGGGATCGGGGTTTATGGCTACACCTTC CASSLGIGVYGYTF